This T cell receptor beta chain originates from a study of cytomegalovirus exposure and HLA in healthy donors. About this clone itself: Its target is not known.

General observations from the study: A missense DCLRE1C variant was associated with V- and J-gene trimming of TCR beta chains in a later analysis, and an independent cohort replicated the association. In a later analysis, at a false discovery rate of 0.05, about 17,000 TCR beta sequences matched HLA alleles. Most TCRs appeared rarely, but some public TCRs recurred in many donors.

The study ran its PCR with 60 Vbeta and 13 Jbeta primers. This table comes from immunoSEQ multiplex PCR, and its TCRdb copy is limited to in-frame clones, with some not included. The data show about 160,000 clones, with more than 80% seen just once and 13% held by the top ten. This CDR3 is built from 17 residues. Germline V gene sequence: CDR1 SGHVS, CDR2 FQNEAQ. J gave up 4 bases and V 1 base, and 5 bases lay outside the gene matches. The chain employs TRBV7-8 and TRBJ2-5, with 14 nucleotides matching TRBD2. The sequence was obtained from a woman aged 45-65 years in good health and CMV-seronegative. Sequencing was performed on PBMCs. CDR3 DNA sequence: TGTGCCAGCAGCTTAGGACTAGCGGGGGGGCTTGGAGAGACCCAGTACTTC. It encodes CASSLGLAGGLGETQYF.